Listed here are 31 T cell receptor beta chains from one sample, sequenced in a study of T cell changes during pregnancy in multiple sclerosis (dated by TCRdb to about 2019). Library generation was performed with the immunoSEQ multiplex PCR assay. As stored in TCRdb, this immuneACCESS dataset retains in-frame rearrangements with V and J assigned. A fraction of the clones does not appear; measured against another copy, unresolved V genes explain less than half of the discrepancy, and the remainder lacks a known reason. The sample table lists over 50,000 clones, approximately 88% of them with a count of one. The ten largest clones take up approximately 1.6% of the sample. This specimen was peripheral blood, taken in the first trimester of pregnancy. Receptors were obtained from a female donor with multiple sclerosis, enrolled in a pregnancy study.

J is TRBJ2-3 and V is TRBV5-1; possible D gene TRBD2, 6 bases. The CDR3 contains 16 residues. The germline V and J ends were trimmed by 0 bases and 3 bases, with 14 bases remaining between them. Germline lookup yields CDR1 SGHRS and CDR2 YFSETQ. CDR3 loop: CASSLDRGDKTDTQYF. CDR3 nucleotide sequence: TGCGCCAGCAGCTTGGATCGCGGGGATAAGACAGATACGCAGTATTTT.

This clone occurred once. This chain connects TRBV10-2 to TRBJ2-5; 10 bases are shared with TRBD1. The CDR3 contains 14 residues. In germline, CDR1 is WSHSY, CDR2 SAAADI. The ends lost 5 bases at V and 5 bases at J; junction bases unmatched: 5. This CDR3 reads CASSTDRGRETQYF. Here the CDR3 DNA reads TGCGCCAGCAGTACCGACAGGGGGCGGGAGACCCAGTACTTC.

The CDR3 nucleotides read TGCGCCAGCAGCGCCCGACCCCGGAGGCAGTTCTTC. Amino acids: CASSARPRRQFF. The chain uses TRBV5-1 and TRBJ2-1, with D hard to call. The CDR3 is 12 residues long. Germline V gene sequence: CDR1 SGHRS, CDR2 YFSETQ. Between the trimmed V and J ends, which lost 4 bases and 12 bases, there was a span of 14 bases.

This sequence joins TRBV11-3 and TRBJ2-3, with D possibly being TRBD2 (6 bases). This CDR3 contains 14 residues. Trimming pared 5 bases from V and 2 bases from J, leaving 11 bases between. Germline assignment: CDR1 SGHNT and CDR2 YENEEA. Written as DNA, the CDR3 is TGTGCCAGCAGCAGACTAGGGTCCACAGATACGCAGTATTTT. Its translation: CASSRLGSTDTQYF.

This chain links TRBV7-3 with TRBJ2-7; a possible D gene is TRBD2 (5 bases). The CDR3 consists of 14 residues. Germline V gene data show CDR1 as SGHTA and CDR2 as FQGTGA. V lost 2 bases to trimming and J lost 5 bases, with 13 bases between them. Here the CDR3 DNA reads TGTGCCAGCAGCTTAGGGCAGGTCGGGGACGAGCAGTACTTC. This gives the protein CASSLGQVGDEQYF.

This chain joins TRBV2 and TRBJ1-1; the D is unclear. This CDR3 has 12 amino acids. Per the germline V gene, CDR1 is SNHLY and CDR2 is FYNNEI. V lost 4 bases and J 3 bases, leaving 6 bases between the germline ends. The CDR3 nucleotides read TGTGCCAGCAGTGCGGCGGACACTGAAGCTTTCTTT. The encoded protein is CASSAADTEAFF.

This rearrangement joins TRBV30 to TRBJ2-7; 8 bases are a match to TRBD2. The V and J ends lost 2 bases and 2 bases, in that order; junction bases with no gene match: 2. CDR3 length: 13 residues. Germline CDR1 GTSNPN, CDR2 SVGIG (reference sequence). The CDR3 spells CAWSFGGAYEQYF. In DNA form, the CDR3 reads TGTGCCTGGAGTTTCGGGGGGGCCTACGAGCAGTACTTC. Drawing the rest from reference TRBV30 and TRBJ2-7, the complete variable domain is SQTIHQWPATLVQPVGSPLSLECTVEGTSNPNLYWYRQAAGRGLQLLFYSVGIGQISSEVPQNLSASRPQDRQFILSSKKLLLSDSGFYLCAWSFGGAYEQYFGPGTRLTVT.

The rearrangement uses TRBV7-6 and TRBJ2-1; no firm D call. The V gene's germline CDR1 is SGHVS and CDR2 FNYEAQ. Trimming removed 4 bases at V and 0 bases at J, with 13 bases between. CDR3 length: 16 residues. CDR3 DNA sequence: TGTGCCAGCAGCTCGCAGAGTGCTAGCTCCTACAATGAGCAGTTCTTC. Protein sequence: CASSSQSASSYNEQFF.

V gene TRBV19 combines with J gene TRBJ2-6, with 10 positions matching TRBD2. The V gene's germline CDR1 is LNHDA and CDR2 SQIVND (reference sequence). The CDR3 is made up of 16 amino acids. V gave up 7 bases and J gave up 1 base; unmatched junction bases: 4. CDR3 sequence reads: CASTLAGVSGANVLTF. DNA for the CDR3: TGTGCCAGTACCCTAGCGGGAGTATCTGGGGCCAACGTCCTGACTTTC.

The chain uses TRBV7-9 and TRBJ2-1; D remains ambiguous. CDR1 and CDR2 (germline): SEHNR, FQNEAQ (reference sequence). Trimming shortened V by 5 bases and J by 7 bases, and 9 bases separated the two germline ends. This CDR3 has 12 amino acids. The CDR3 coding sequence is TGTGCCAGCAGCACCCAGGCGAATGAGCAGTTCTTC. Protein: CASSTQANEQFF.

This clone has a handful of counts. The chain couples TRBV5-4 to TRBJ1-2; 11 bases are shared with TRBD1. J lost 4 bases, V lost 2 bases, and 4 bases had no gene match. Germline CDR1 reads SGHNT; CDR2 reads YYREEE (reference sequence). The CDR3 is 15 amino acids. CDR3 protein: CASSLGTGGTYGYTF. As DNA, the CDR3 is TGTGCCAGCAGCTTAGGGACAGGGGGTACCTATGGCTACACCTTC.

This clone was seen more than once but under ten times. The chain uses TRBV30 and TRBJ1-2; TRBD1 matches at 9 bases. Per the germline V gene, CDR1 is GTSNPN and CDR2 is SVGIG (reference sequence). The V and J ends lost 3 bases and 0 bases, in that order; junction bases with no gene match: 8. CDR3 length equals 16 residues. CDR3 coding DNA: TGTGCCTGGAGCAAAGGACAGGGGTCAGCTAACTATGGCTACACCTTC. Protein product: CAWSKGQGSANYGYTF.

The chain has TRBV10-3 and TRBJ1-1; D not resolved. The germline V and J ends were trimmed by 2 bases and 1 base, with 8 bases remaining between them. Germline-derived CDR1 and CDR2 are ENHRY and SYGVKD. The CDR3 runs to 14 residues. CDR3 protein: CAISEAGGNTEAFF. DNA of the CDR3: TGTGCCATCAGTGAGGCGGGTGGGAACACTGAAGCTTTCTTT.

The rearrangement links TRBV5-6 to TRBJ2-1; 10 nucleotides line up with TRBD2. This CDR3 spans 14 amino acids. The germline CDR1 and CDR2 sequences are SGHDT and YYEEEE. V gave up 7 bases and J gave up 8 bases; unmatched junction bases: 9. The CDR3 protein is CASRPGLAIHEQFF. The CDR3 DNA reads as TGTGCCAGCCGCCCGGGACTAGCGATCCATGAGCAGTTCTTC.

This chain connects TRBV30 to TRBJ1-3; D is perhaps TRBD1 (5 bases). Trimming took 0 bases from V and 6 from J, leaving 15 bases between them. The CDR3 has 15 amino acids. Germline values: CDR1 GTSNPN, CDR2 SVGIG (reference sequence). CDR3 coding DNA: TGTGCCTGGAGTGTACTGGGAGGGGAGGTAAACACCATATATTTT. This encodes CAWSVLGGEVNTIYF.

V usage is TRBV12-5 and J usage is TRBJ2-3, with 15 bases aligning to TRBD2. This CDR3 spans 22 amino acids. Trimming at V came to 1 base and at J to 6 bases, leaving 20 bases not matched to a gene. Germline assignment: CDR1 LGHNT and CDR2 FRNRAP. The CDR3 region is CASGLEEHPGLAGGPTGDTQYF. The CDR3 DNA reads TGTGCTAGTGGTTTGGAAGAACACCCCGGACTAGCGGGAGGGCCTACGGGGGATACGCAGTATTTT.

The chain is built from TRBV28 and TRBJ2-7, with D perhaps matching TRBD2 (5 bases). Trimming stripped 5 bases from V and 2 bases from J, with 16 bases between. Germline CDR1 is MDHEN and CDR2 is SYDVKM. The CDR3 loop spans 15 amino acids. The CDR3 DNA is TGTGCCAGCAGTCGGACCGTTACGGAGGCCTACGAGCAGTACTTC. Protein: CASSRTVTEAYEQYF.

The rearrangement links TRBV5-1 to TRBJ2-7, with TRBD2 matching over 7 bases. Per germline, CDR1 SGHRS and CDR2 YFSETQ. J lost 4 bases, V lost 4 bases, and 5 bases had no gene match. CDR3 length: 13 amino acids. In DNA form, the CDR3 reads TGCGCCAGCAGCCCCGGGAGGTGGTACGAGCAGTACTTC. Amino acids: CASSPGRWYEQYF.

This clone was counted a few times. The rearrangement joins TRBV10-3 to TRBJ2-7; TRBD2 aligns across 9 bases. The CDR3 length is 15 residues. Looked up from germline, CDR1 is ENHRY and CDR2 is SYGVKD. The ends lost 8 bases at V and 0 bases at J; junction bases unmatched: 8. The CDR3 loop is CAIGTSGSSSYEQYF. The CDR3 region has the DNA TGTGCCATCGGCACTAGCGGGTCGAGCTCCTACGAGCAGTACTTC.

The rearrangement joins TRBV27 to TRBJ2-5, with 11 bases lining up with TRBD2. V shed 5 bases, J shed 3 bases, and the junction held 5 bases outside the gene matches. The CDR3 contains 15 residues. Germline V lookup: CDR1 MNHEY, CDR2 SMNVEV (reference sequence). CDR3 sequence reads: CASSTRLAGKETQYF. CDR3 bases: TGTGCCAGCAGTACTCGACTAGCGGGAAAAGAGACCCAGTACTTC.

The rearrangement joins TRBV30 to TRBJ2-1, with D possibly TRBD2 on 7 matching bases. In germline, CDR1 is GTSNPN, CDR2 SVGIG (reference sequence). V gave up 3 bases and J gave up 5 bases, with 17 bases separating them. The CDR3 contains 15 residues. For the CDR3, the DNA is TGTGCCTGGAGCCTTTTTCGGGGGGCACACAATGAGCAGTTCTTC. Encoded protein: CAWSLFRGAHNEQFF.

As DNA, the CDR3 is TGCGCCAGCAGCTTGTTTGGACAGGGGCAAGAGACCCAGTACTTC. This gives the protein CASSLFGQGQETQYF. The rearrangement uses TRBV5-1 and TRBJ2-5; 9 positions match TRBD1. The germline V gene has CDR1 SGHRS and CDR2 YFSETQ. After removal of 1 base from V and 2 bases from J, the junction contained 3 bases not matched to a gene. The length of the CDR3 is 15 residues.

The V and J genes are TRBV5-1 and TRBJ2-7; 7 nucleotides line up with TRBD1. The CDR3 totals 16 residues. Per germline, CDR1 SGHRS and CDR2 YFSETQ. Trimming removed 2 bases from V and 1 base from J; junction bases left unmatched: 9. CDR3 sequence: CASSFVPTTGSYEQYF. The DNA of the CDR3 is TGCGCCAGCAGCTTTGTCCCCACGACAGGGTCCTACGAGCAGTACTTC.

This chain uses TRBV5-6 with TRBJ2-5; a possible D gene is TRBD1 (6 bases). Germline V gene lookup returns CDR1 SGHDT and CDR2 YYEEEE. The CDR3 is 14 residues long. Trimming shortened V by 2 bases and J by 4 bases, and 12 bases separated the two germline ends. This CDR3 reads CASSFSGARETQYF. The CDR3, as DNA: TGTGCCAGCAGCTTCTCAGGGGCAAGAGAGACCCAGTACTTC.

The chain carries TRBV29-1 and TRBJ2-7, with a weak D call TRBD2 (6 bases). Germline values: CDR1 SQVTM, CDR2 ANQGSEA. The CDR3 sequence is 15 residues long. The ends were cut back, 4 bases at V and 3 bases at J, with 19 bases in the middle. This CDR3 reads CSVAPPEGRGYEQYF. In DNA form, the CDR3 reads TGCAGCGTTGCCCCTCCGGAGGGAAGGGGCTACGAGCAGTACTTC.

V usage is TRBV28 and J usage is TRBJ2-3, with TRBD2 as a possible D gene (5 bases). CDR1 is MDHEN and CDR2 is SYDVKM in the germline V gene. The CDR3 is 12 amino acids. V was clipped by 3 bases and J by 6 bases, with 7 bases between them. DNA of the CDR3: TGTGCCAGCAGTTTGAGGGTCGATACGCAGTATTTT. Translated: CASSLRVDTQYF.

The gene calls are TRBV18 and TRBJ2-1, with 7 bases fitting TRBD2. There are 15 residues in the CDR3. The ends lost 3 bases at V and 8 bases at J; junction bases unmatched: 10. Germline CDR1 is KGHSH and CDR2 is LQKENI. The DNA of the CDR3 is TGTGCCAGCTCACCCCCTAGCGGCGGAGGGGATGAGCAGTTCTTC. Encoded protein: CASSPPSGGGDEQFF.

This sequence joins TRBV5-1 and TRBJ2-2; 8 nucleotides align to TRBD1. Germline CDR1 SGHRS, CDR2 YFSETQ. The CDR3 sequence is 15 residues long. Trimming removed 7 bases from V and 2 bases from J; junction bases left unmatched: 7. The CDR3 DNA sequence: TGCGCCAGCGAAATGACAGGGGCTAACACCGGGGAGCTGTTTTTT. Protein sequence: CASEMTGANTGELFF. Complete variable domain (other parts from reference TRBV5-1 and TRBJ2-2): KAGVTQTPRYLIKTRGQQVTLSCSPISGHRSVSWYQQTPGQGLQFLFEYFSETQRNKGNFPGRFSGRQFSNSRSEMNVSTLELGDSALYLCASEMTGANTGELFFGEGSRLTVL.

V usage is TRBV6-6 and J usage is TRBJ1-4, with 10 bases identical to TRBD1. This CDR3 is built from 14 residues. Germline loops: CDR1 MNHNY, CDR2 SVGAGI (reference sequence). The J segment lost 7 bases and the V segment lost 6 bases, leaving 5 bases of the junction unmatched. The CDR3 DNA follows: TGTGCCAGCAGACAGGACAGGGGGTTTGAAAAACTGTTTTTT. It codes for CASRQDRGFEKLFF.

The V and J genes are TRBV4-2 and TRBJ2-1; 10 bases align to TRBD2. CDR1 is LGHNA, CDR2 YNFKEQ, per germline. The CDR3 contains 16 residues. V lost 1 base to trimming and J lost 8 bases; unmatched junction nucleotides: 8. CDR3 sequence reads: CASSQVGAGGPHEQFF. The DNA of the CDR3 is TGTGCCAGCAGCCAAGTGGGAGCGGGAGGGCCACATGAGCAGTTCTTC.

V usage is TRBV5-1 and J usage is TRBJ2-6, with D maybe TRBD1 (6 bases). Germline lookup yields CDR1 SGHRS and CDR2 YFSETQ. The CDR3 is 18 amino acids. The V end lost 1 base, the J end lost 1 base, and 15 bases lay between the germline ends. CDR3 coding DNA: TGCGCCAGCAGCTTGACAGGGATGGTGACTTCTGGGGCCAACGTCCTGACTTTC. Protein sequence: CASSLTGMVTSGANVLTF.